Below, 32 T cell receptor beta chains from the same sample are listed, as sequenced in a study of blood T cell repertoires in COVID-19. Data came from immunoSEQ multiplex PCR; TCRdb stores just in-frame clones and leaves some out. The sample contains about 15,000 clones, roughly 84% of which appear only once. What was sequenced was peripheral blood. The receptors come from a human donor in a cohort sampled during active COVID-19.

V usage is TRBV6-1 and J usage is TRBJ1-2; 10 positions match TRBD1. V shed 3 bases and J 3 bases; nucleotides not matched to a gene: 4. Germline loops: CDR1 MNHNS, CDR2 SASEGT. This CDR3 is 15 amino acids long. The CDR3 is CASSDPGTGDYGYTF. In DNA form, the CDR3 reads TGTGCCAGCAGTGACCCGGGGACAGGGGACTATGGCTACACCTTC.

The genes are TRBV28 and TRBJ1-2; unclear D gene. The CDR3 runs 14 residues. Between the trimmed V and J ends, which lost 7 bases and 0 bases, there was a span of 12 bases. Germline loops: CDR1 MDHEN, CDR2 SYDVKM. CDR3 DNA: TGTGCCAGCACCGAGGGTTACGCTAACTATGGCTACACCTTC. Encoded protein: CASTEGYANYGYTF.

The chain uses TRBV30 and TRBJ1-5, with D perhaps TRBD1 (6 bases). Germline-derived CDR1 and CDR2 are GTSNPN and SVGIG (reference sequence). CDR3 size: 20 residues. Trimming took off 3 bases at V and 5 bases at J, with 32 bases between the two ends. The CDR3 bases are TGTGCCTGGAGCGCGCAAAGTTGGCAGGGGATGGTGGTTGGCGATCAGCCCCAGCATTTT. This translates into CAWSAQSWQGMVVGDQPQHF.

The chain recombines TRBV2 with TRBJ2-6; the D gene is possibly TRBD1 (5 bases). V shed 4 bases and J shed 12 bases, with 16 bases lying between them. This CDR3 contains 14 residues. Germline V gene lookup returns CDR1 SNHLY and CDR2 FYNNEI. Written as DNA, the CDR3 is TGTGCCAGCAGTGGAATTGTGACAGACCCCGTCCTGACTTTC. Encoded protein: CASSGIVTDPVLTF.

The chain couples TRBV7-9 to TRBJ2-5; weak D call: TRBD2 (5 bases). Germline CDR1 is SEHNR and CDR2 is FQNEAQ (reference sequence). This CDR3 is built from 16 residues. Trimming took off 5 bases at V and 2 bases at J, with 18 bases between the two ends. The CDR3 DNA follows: TGTGCCAGCAGCCTTGGTGGGAGAACGTGGCAAGAGACCCAGTACTTC. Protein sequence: CASSLGGRTWQETQYF.

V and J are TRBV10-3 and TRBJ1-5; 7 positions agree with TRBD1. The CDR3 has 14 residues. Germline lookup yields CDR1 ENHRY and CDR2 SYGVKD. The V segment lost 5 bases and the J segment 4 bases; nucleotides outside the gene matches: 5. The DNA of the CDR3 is TGTGCCATCAGTAGGACAGGATCTAATCAGCCCCAGCATTTT. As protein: CAISRTGSNQPQHF.

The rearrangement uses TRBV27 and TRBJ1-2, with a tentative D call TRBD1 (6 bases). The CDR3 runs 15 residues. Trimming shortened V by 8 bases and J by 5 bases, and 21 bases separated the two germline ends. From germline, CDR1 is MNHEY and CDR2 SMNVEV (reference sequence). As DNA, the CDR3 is TGTGCCAGCTATCCCTCCCAGGGGCCCCCTTATGGCTACACCTTC. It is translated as CASYPSQGPPYGYTF.

The CDR3, as DNA: TGTGCCAGCAGGCAGGGGAGCACCGGGGAGCTGTTTTTT. This translates into CASRQGSTGELFF. J is TRBJ2-2 and V is TRBV6-6, with a weak D call TRBD1 (6 bases). The germline V gene has CDR1 MNHNY and CDR2 SVGAGI (reference sequence). This CDR3 is 13 amino acids long. Trimming took off 6 bases at V and 4 bases at J, with 9 bases between the two ends.

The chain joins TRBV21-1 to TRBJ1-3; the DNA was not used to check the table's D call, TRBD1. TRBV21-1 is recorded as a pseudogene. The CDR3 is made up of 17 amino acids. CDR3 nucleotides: TGTGCCAGCAGCCCTCGAACTAGGACAGGGGTTGGAAACACCATATATTTT. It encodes CASSPRTRTGVGNTIYF.

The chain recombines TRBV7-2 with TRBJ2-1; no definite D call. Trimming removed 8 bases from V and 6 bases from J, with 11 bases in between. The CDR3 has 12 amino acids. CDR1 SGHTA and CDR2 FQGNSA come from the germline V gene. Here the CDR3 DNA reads TGTGCCAGCGGCTGGAGCTTCAATGAGCAGTTCTTC. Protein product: CASGWSFNEQFF.

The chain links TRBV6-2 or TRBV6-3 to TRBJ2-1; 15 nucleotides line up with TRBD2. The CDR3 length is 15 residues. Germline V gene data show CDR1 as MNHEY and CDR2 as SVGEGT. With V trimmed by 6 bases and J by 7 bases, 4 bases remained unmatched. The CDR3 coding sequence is TGTGCCAGCAGCCGGACTAGCGGGAGGGGAAATGAGCAGTTCTTC. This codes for CASSRTSGRGNEQFF.

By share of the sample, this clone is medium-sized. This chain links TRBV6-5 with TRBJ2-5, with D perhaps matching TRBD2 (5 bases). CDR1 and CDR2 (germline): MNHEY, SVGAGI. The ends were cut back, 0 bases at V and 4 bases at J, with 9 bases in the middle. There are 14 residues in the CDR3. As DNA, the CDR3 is TGTGCCAGCAGTTACTCGATACTAGGAGAGACCCAGTACTTC. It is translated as CASSYSILGETQYF.

The CDR3 DNA reads TGTGCCAGCAGCTTGATGCTAGCTGGCACCGACACAGATACGCAGTATTTT. Translating it yields CASSLMLAGTDTDTQYF. This chain joins TRBV5-8 and TRBJ2-3; TRBD2 might be the D (5 bases). Germline assignment: CDR1 SGHTS and CDR2 YDEGEE. V was cut by 1 base and J by 2 bases, with 17 bases left in between. The CDR3 is made up of 17 amino acids.

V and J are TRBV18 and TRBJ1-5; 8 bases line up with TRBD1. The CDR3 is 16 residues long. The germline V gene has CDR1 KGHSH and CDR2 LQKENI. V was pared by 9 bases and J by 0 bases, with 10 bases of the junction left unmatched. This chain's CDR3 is CARIPQGVYSNQPQHF. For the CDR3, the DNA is TGTGCCAGGATACCACAGGGGGTTTATAGCAATCAGCCCCAGCATTTT.

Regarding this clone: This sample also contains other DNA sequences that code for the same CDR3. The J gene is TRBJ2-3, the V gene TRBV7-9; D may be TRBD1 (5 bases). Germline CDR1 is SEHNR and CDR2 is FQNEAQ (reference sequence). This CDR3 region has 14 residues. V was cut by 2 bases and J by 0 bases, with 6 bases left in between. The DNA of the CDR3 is TGTGCCAGCAGCTTACAGGGTAGCACAGATACGCAGTATTTT. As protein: CASSLQGSTDTQYF.

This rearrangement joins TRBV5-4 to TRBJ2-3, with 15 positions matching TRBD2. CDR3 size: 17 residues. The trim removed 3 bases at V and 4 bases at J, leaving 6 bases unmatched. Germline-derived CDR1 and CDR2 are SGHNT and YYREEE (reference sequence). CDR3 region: CASSYGTSGGSADTQYF. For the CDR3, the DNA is TGTGCCAGCAGCTACGGGACTAGCGGGGGGAGTGCAGATACGCAGTATTTT.

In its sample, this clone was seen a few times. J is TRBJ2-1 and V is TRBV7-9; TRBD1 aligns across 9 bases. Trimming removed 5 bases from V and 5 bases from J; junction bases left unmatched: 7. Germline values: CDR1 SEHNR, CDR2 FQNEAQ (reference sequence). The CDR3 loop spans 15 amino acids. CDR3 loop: CASSPGQGSNNEQFF. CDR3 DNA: TGTGCCAGCAGCCCGGGACAGGGCTCTAACAATGAGCAGTTCTTC.

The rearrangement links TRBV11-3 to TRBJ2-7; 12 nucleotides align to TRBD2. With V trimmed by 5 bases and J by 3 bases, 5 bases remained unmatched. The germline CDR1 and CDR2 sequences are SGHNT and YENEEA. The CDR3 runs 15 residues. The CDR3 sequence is CASSAALAGGYEQYF. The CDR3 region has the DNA TGTGCCAGCAGCGCCGCACTAGCGGGGGGCTACGAGCAGTACTTC.

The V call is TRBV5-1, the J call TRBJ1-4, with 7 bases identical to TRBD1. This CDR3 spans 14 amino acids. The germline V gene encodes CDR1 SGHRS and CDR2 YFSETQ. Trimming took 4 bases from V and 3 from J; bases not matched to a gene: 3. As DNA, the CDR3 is TGCGCCAGCAGCCGACAGGGACCTAATGAAAAACTGTTTTTT. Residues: CASSRQGPNEKLFF.

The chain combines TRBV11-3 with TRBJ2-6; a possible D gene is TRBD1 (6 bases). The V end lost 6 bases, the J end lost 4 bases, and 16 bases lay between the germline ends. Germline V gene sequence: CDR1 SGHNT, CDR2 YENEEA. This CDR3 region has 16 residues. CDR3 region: CASRRTGRAGANVLTF. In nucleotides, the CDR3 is TGTGCCAGCAGACGTACAGGGAGAGCAGGGGCCAACGTCCTGACTTTC.

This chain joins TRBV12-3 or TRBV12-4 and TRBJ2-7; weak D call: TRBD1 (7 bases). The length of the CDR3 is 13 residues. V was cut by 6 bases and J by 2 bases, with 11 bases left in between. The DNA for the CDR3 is TGTGCCAGCAGGGAGGGGGCGACCTACGAGCAGTACTTC. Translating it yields CASREGATYEQYF.

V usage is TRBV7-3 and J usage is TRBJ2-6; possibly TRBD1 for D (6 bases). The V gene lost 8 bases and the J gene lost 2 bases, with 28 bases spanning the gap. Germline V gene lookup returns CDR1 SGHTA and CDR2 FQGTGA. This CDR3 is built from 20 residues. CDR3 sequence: CASPYATYGDIETGANVLTF. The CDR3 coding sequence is TGTGCCAGCCCATATGCCACATACGGGGACATTGAAACTGGGGCCAACGTCCTGACTTTC.

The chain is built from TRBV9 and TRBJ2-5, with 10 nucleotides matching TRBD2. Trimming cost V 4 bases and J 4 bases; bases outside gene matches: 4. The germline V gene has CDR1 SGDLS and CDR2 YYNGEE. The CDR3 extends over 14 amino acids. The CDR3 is CASSPRTSGETQYF. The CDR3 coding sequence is TGTGCCAGCAGCCCCCGGACTAGCGGAGAGACCCAGTACTTC.

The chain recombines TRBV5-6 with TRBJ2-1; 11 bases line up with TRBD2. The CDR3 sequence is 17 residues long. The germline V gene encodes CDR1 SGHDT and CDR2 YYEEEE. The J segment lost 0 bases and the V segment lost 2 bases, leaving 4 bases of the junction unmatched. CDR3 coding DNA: TGTGCCAGCAGCTTACTAGCGGGGGTCAGCTCCTACAATGAGCAGTTCTTC. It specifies CASSLLAGVSSYNEQFF.

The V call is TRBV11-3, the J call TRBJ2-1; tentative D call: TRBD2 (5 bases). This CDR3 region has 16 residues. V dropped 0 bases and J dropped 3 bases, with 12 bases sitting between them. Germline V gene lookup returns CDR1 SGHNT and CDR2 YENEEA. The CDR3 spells CASSLDPAGGYNEQFF. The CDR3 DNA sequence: TGTGCCAGCAGCTTAGACCCTGCCGGAGGCTACAATGAGCAGTTCTTC. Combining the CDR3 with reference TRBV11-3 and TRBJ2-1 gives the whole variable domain EAGVVQSPRYKIIEKKQPVAFWCNPISGHNTLYWYLQNLGQGPELLIRYENEEAVDDSQLPKDRFSAERLKGVDSTLKIQPAELGDSAVYLCASSLDPAGGYNEQFFGPGTRLTVL.

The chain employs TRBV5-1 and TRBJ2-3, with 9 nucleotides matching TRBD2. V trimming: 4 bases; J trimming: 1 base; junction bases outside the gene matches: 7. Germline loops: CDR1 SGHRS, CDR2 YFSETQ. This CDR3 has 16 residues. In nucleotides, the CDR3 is TGCGCCAGCAGCCCAGGACTAGCGAGGGGCACAGATACGCAGTATTTT. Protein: CASSPGLARGTDTQYF.

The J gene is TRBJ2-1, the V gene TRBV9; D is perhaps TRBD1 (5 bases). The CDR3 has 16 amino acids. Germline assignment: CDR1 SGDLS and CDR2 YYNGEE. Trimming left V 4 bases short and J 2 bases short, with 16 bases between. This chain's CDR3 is CASSPRGADPYNEQFF. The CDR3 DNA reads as TGTGCCAGCAGCCCCCGTGGGGCAGATCCCTACAATGAGCAGTTCTTC.

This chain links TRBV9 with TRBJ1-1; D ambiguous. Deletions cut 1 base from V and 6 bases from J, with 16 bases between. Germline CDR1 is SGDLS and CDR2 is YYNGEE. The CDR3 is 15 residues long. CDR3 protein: CASSVNGVRGAEAFF. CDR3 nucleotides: TGTGCCAGCAGCGTAAACGGGGTCCGGGGAGCTGAAGCTTTCTTT.

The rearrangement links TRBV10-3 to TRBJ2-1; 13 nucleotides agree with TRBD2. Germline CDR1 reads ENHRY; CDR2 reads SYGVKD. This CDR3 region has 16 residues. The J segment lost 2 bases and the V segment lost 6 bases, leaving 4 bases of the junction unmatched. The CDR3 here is CAISVGTSGTYNEQFF. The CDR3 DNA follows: TGTGCCATCAGCGTCGGGACTAGCGGGACCTACAATGAGCAGTTCTTC.

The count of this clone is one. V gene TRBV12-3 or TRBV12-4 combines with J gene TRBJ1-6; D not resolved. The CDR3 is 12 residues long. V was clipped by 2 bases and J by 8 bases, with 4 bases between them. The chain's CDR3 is CASSLQDSPLHF. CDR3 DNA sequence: TGTGCCAGCAGTTTACAGGATTCACCCCTCCACTTT.

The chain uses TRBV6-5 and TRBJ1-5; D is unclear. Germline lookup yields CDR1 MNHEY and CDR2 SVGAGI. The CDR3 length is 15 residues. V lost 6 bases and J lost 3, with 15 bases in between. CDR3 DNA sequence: TGTGCCAGCAGCGGAAAGGGAGGTTTCAATCAGCCCCAGCATTTT. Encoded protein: CASSGKGGFNQPQHF.

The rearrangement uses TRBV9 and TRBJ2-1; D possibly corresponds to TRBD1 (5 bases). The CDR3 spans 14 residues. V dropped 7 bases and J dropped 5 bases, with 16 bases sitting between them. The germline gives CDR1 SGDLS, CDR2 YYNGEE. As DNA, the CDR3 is TGTGCCAGCTCCTACGAGCTAGGGGACAATGAGCAGTTCTTC. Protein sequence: CASSYELGDNEQFF.